The T cell receptor (beta chain) described here comes from a study of blood T cell repertoires in COVID-19. Using immunoSEQ multiplex PCR, the repertoire was profiled, and TCRdb retains in-frame clones only, with some absent. The data contain approximately 260,000 clones, about nine tenths of them seen just once; the ten biggest clones take up around 7.8%. V lost 6 bases and J lost 4; bases outside the gene matches: 7. The CDR3 covers 14 residues. The germline CDR1 and CDR2 sequences are LNHDA and SQIVND (reference sequence). The source is a man in his fifties or sixties who had recovered from COVID-19. The sample comprised peripheral blood. The chain employs TRBV19 and TRBJ2-3; 7 bases align to TRBD1. The CDR3 coding sequence is TGTGCCAGTAGGGCAGACAGGGTCCCAGATACGCAGTATTTT. It encodes CASRADRVPDTQYF. Variable domain in full (rest from reference TRBV19 and TRBJ2-3): DGGITQSPKYLFRKEGQNVTLSCEQNLNHDAMYWYRQDPGQGLRLIYYSQIVNDFQKGDIAEGYSVSREKKESFPLTVTSAQKNPTAFYLCASRADRVPDTQYFGPGTRLTVL.